The clone carrying this TCR beta chain was counted many times. Its specificity is unknown. The germline V gene has CDR1 SGHVS and CDR2 FQNEAQ. The CDR3 runs 15 residues. The V and J ends lost 5 bases and 5 bases respectively, with 18 bases between them. The source of the sample is a study of neurological immune-mediated disorders. Study results and limitations: Patients with HTLV-1-associated myelopathy showed the most TCR clonal expansion. Those with multiple sclerosis showed the least, falling below healthy controls. Because no CDR3 amino acid sequences were shared across subjects by expanded clones, private repertoires were suggested in all groups.

The cDNA was synthesized by means of template-switch 5'RACE, which was carried out with 10-nucleotide random UMIs. MiXCR was run by TCRdb on the 5' RACE reads, yielding one entry per CDR3 protein. The table lists around 62,000 distinct CDR3 sequences, more than 3.5% of them singletons. Sequencing input: PBMCs. The V call is TRBV7-8, the J call TRBJ2-5; TRBD1 might be the D (6 bases). The TCR comes from a man between 45 and 60 years old with multiple sclerosis. Here the CDR3 reads CASSRTQGTVETQYF. The DNA for the CDR3 is TGTGCCAGCAGCCGCACACAGGGCACGGTGGAGACCCAGTACTTC.